This T cell receptor beta chain was sequenced during a study of CD8 T cells in ankylosing spondylitis. The CDR3 has 13 residues. V lost 3 bases to trimming and J lost 2 bases; unmatched junction nucleotides: 1. Per the germline V gene, CDR1 is GTSNPN and CDR2 is SVGIG (reference sequence). TCRdb reprocessed the 5' RACE reads via MiXCR and lists one record per CDR3 protein. Of roughly 91,000 distinct CDR3 sequences in the sample, about 8% were seen once. This clonotype was observed at least ten times. Sample: blood, either unsorted or a sorted T cell fraction (not recorded which). This sequence was found in a male donor with ankylosing spondylitis or in good health (not recorded which). The chain links TRBV30 to TRBJ2-1; TRBD2 matches 7 bases. The CDR3 DNA reads TGTGCCTGGAGCCGGGGGGCCTACAATGAGCAGTTCTTC. Its protein product is CAWSRGAYNEQFF.